Shown below are 19 T cell receptor beta chains from a single sample sequenced in a study of blood T cells in healthy people across ages. A second PCR, run for roughly 7 to 11 cycles, used a sample-barcoded 5' primer plus a J-beta primer mix. TCRdb reprocessed the 5' RACE reads via MiXCR and lists one record per CDR3 protein. The table lists roughly 650,000 distinct CDR3 sequences, approximately 31% of them singletons. Input material: blood. Receptors originate from a woman of 80 years or more in good health.

This clonotype was recorded many times. The rearrangement links TRBV7-9 to TRBJ1-2; no definite D call. V was trimmed by 4 bases and J by 7 bases, leaving 7 bases between them. This CDR3 comprises 11 residues. Per the germline V gene, CDR1 is SEHNR and CDR2 is FQNEAQ (reference sequence). The chain's CDR3 is CASSSGGGYTF. The CDR3 DNA is TGTGCCAGCAGCTCAGGCGGTGGCTACACCTTC.

The rearrangement uses TRBV27 and TRBJ2-2, with D possibly matching TRBD2 (6 bases). The V and J ends lost 2 bases and 4 bases respectively, with 14 bases between them. This CDR3 region has 16 residues. Looked up from germline, CDR1 is MNHEY and CDR2 is SMNVEV (reference sequence). The CDR3, as DNA: TGTGCCAGCAGTTTAGGTCTTCGGAGGGGCACCGGGGAGCTGTTTTTT. Protein sequence: CASSLGLRRGTGELFF.

This clonotype was found many times. J is TRBJ1-4 and V is TRBV10-3; the D gene is possibly TRBD1 (5 bases). Germline V gene lookup returns CDR1 ENHRY and CDR2 SYGVKD. Trimming cost V 3 bases and J 8 bases, with 13 bases left between them. The CDR3 is made up of 14 amino acids. Here the CDR3 reads CAISESGGEEKLFF. CDR3 in DNA: TGTGCCATCAGTGAATCCGGGGGAGAAGAAAAACTGTTTTTT.

The CDR3 protein is CAWRGTTRNTEAFF. DNA of the CDR3: TGTGCCTGGAGGGGAACAACACGGAACACTGAAGCTTTCTTT. The chain combines TRBV30 with TRBJ1-1; D unresolved. Germline CDR1 GTSNPN, CDR2 SVGIG (reference sequence). V was cut by 3 bases and J by 1 base, with 12 bases left in between. The CDR3 has 14 residues.

This clonotype was seen repeatedly, ten times or more. J is TRBJ1-1 and V is TRBV4-3, with D possibly matching TRBD1 (6 bases). V was shortened by 2 bases and J by 6 bases, with 10 bases between the two germline ends. The CDR3 loop spans 13 amino acids. The germline CDR1 and CDR2 sequences are LGHNA and YSLEER. As DNA, the CDR3 is TGCGCCAGCAGCCAAATATCAGGGGCTGAAGCTTTCTTT. Protein product: CASSQISGAEAFF.

This clonotype occurred many times. V usage is TRBV13 and J usage is TRBJ1-2; D is possibly TRBD1 (6 bases). In germline, CDR1 is PRHDT, CDR2 FYEKMQ (reference sequence). V lost 0 bases and J lost 3, with 14 bases in between. CDR3 length: 16 residues. CDR3 DNA sequence: TGTGCCAGCAGCTTAGGAACCGCAGGGGATCACTATGGCTACACCTTC. Translating gives CASSLGTAGDHYGYTF. Drawing the rest from reference TRBV13 and TRBJ1-2, the complete variable domain is AAGVIQSPRHLIKEKRETATLKCYPIPRHDTVYWYQQGPGQDPQFLISFYEKMQSDKGSIPDRFSAQQFSDYHSELNMSSLELGDSALYFCASSLGTAGDHYGYTFGSGTRLTVV.

This chain links TRBV5-1 with TRBJ2-2; D remains unclear. The CDR3 runs to 12 residues. Between the trimmed V and J ends, which lost 10 bases and 5 bases, there was a span of 12 bases. In germline, CDR1 is SGHRS, CDR2 YFSETQ. This CDR3 is CACLVGTGELFF. The CDR3 nucleotides are TGCGCCTGCCTGGTCGGGACCGGGGAGCTGTTTTTT.

This chain links TRBV5-1 with TRBJ1-5; possibly TRBD1 for D (6 bases). The CDR3 is 15 amino acids. The germline V gene has CDR1 SGHRS and CDR2 YFSETQ. Trimming removed 4 bases from V and 1 base from J, with 12 bases in between. CDR3 sequence reads: CASSPGGGSNQPQHF. In DNA form, the CDR3 reads TGCGCCAGCAGCCCTGGGGGCGGAAGCAATCAGCCCCAGCATTTT. The full variable domain, in which reference TRBV5-1 and TRBJ1-5 provide the parts outside the CDR3, is KAGVTQTPRYLIKTRGQQVTLSCSPISGHRSVSWYQQTPGQGLQFLFEYFSETQRNKGNFPGRFSGRQFSNSRSEMNVSTLELGDSALYLCASSPGGGSNQPQHFGDGTRLSIL.

This clonotype was detected many times. The chain carries TRBV5-6 and TRBJ2-5; D is unclear. Germline values: CDR1 SGHDT, CDR2 YYEEEE. This CDR3 has 16 amino acids. The V end was cut by 2 bases, the J end by 2 bases, with 16 bases between. CDR3 coding DNA: TGTGCCAGCAGCTTAAATGGATGGACCCAACAAGAGACCCAGTACTTC. Residues: CASSLNGWTQQETQYF.

This clonotype was seen only a few times. At one end, the junction sequence differs from germline, possibly due to a read error. V is TRBV12-3 or TRBV12-4 and J is TRBJ2-3; tentatively, D is TRBD1 (6 bases). CDR3 length: 16 amino acids. The CDR3 DNA follows: TGTGCCAGCAGTTTAGCGCGAGGACAGACCGCAGATGCGCAGTATTTT. Its protein product is CASSLARGQTADAQYF.

In its sample, this clonotype was seen a few times. A read error is possible here, since a much larger clone lies one base away. V is TRBV7-2 and J is TRBJ1-2; the D is unclear. CDR3 length equals 13 residues. Germline V gene sequence: CDR1 SGHTA, CDR2 FQGNSA. DNA for the CDR3: TGTGCCAGCAGCTTAGTTACGGGTTTTGGCCACACCTTC. It is translated as CASSLVTGFGHTF.

The chain recombines TRBV20-1 with TRBJ2-3, with D possibly TRBD2 on 6 matching bases. Trimming stripped 6 bases from V and 2 bases from J, with 12 bases between. Germline V gene lookup returns CDR1 DFQATT and CDR2 SNEGSKA (reference sequence). The CDR3 is made up of 13 amino acids. DNA for the CDR3: TGCAGTGCCCACGGGACTCTCACAGATACGCAGTATTTT. This sequence encodes CSAHGTLTDTQYF.

This clonotype was picked up many times. The V gene is TRBV5-1, the J gene TRBJ2-7; D possibly corresponds to TRBD1 (6 bases). V was pared by 4 bases and J by 2 bases, with 10 bases between. Per the germline V gene, CDR1 is SGHRS and CDR2 is YFSETQ. The CDR3 sequence is 13 residues long. The CDR3 spells CASSHRDTYEQYF. CDR3 nucleotide sequence: TGCGCCAGCAGCCACCGGGACACCTACGAGCAGTACTTC.

This chain links TRBV29-1 with TRBJ2-1, with TRBD1 matching over 8 bases. Trimming took 7 bases from V and 10 from J; bases not matched to a gene: 9. Germline V gene lookup returns CDR1 SQVTM and CDR2 ANQGSEA. The CDR3 extends over 12 amino acids. CDR3 amino acids: CSAGTGTYEQFF. The DNA for the CDR3 is TGCAGCGCCGGGACAGGTACCTACGAGCAGTTCTTC.

The chain uses TRBV20-1 and TRBJ2-1; the D gene is possibly TRBD2 (7 bases). The CDR3 spans 15 residues. V was clipped by 6 bases and J by 1 base, with 16 bases between them. Germline CDR1 DFQATT, CDR2 SNEGSKA (reference sequence). CDR3: CSAWGGRGSYNEQFF. DNA for the CDR3: TGCAGTGCCTGGGGGGGGCGGGGGTCCTACAATGAGCAGTTCTTC.

V gene TRBV14 combines with J gene TRBJ2-7; 15 nucleotides align to TRBD2. The germline V gene has CDR1 SGHDN and CDR2 FVKESK. The J segment lost 6 bases and the V segment lost 0 bases, leaving 6 bases of the junction unmatched. The CDR3 sequence is 17 residues long. The CDR3 nucleotides read TGTGCCAGCAGCCAAGAGAGGACTAGCGGGGGGGCTGTCGAGCAGTACTTC. Protein sequence: CASSQERTSGGAVEQYF.

The table lists this clonotype with many counts. The chain is built from TRBV7-6 and TRBJ2-6; D perhaps matches TRBD1 (6 bases). V gave up 4 bases and J gave up 2 bases, with 9 bases separating them. Germline CDR1 and CDR2: SGHVS and FNYEAQ. The CDR3 consists of 15 residues. CDR3 in DNA: TGTGCCAGCAGCTCTACAGGGACTGGGGCCAACGTCCTGACTTTC. Its protein product is CASSSTGTGANVLTF. The whole variable domain, remainder taken from reference TRBV7-6 and TRBJ2-6, is GAGVSQSPRYKVTKRGQDVALRCDPISGHVSLYWYRQALGQGPEFLTYFNYEAQQDKSGLPNDRFSAERPEGSISTLTIQRTEQRDSAMYRCASSSTGTGANVLTFGAGSRLTVL.

A note on this clonotype: A clone one base away is much larger, so this may be a read error. V and J are TRBV5-1 and TRBJ2-3, with D perhaps matching TRBD1 (6 bases). Germline values: CDR1 SGHRS, CDR2 YFSETQ. The CDR3 runs 13 residues. The CDR3 region is CASCPQGSDTQDF. The CDR3 DNA reads TGCGCCAGCTGCCCACAGGGATCAGATACGCAGGATTTT. Complete variable domain (other parts from reference TRBV5-1 and TRBJ2-3): KAGVTQTPRYLIKTRGQQVTLSCSPISGHRSVSWYQQTPGQGLQFLFEYFSETQRNKGNFPGRFSGRQFSNSRSEMNVSTLELGDSALYLCASCPQGSDTQDFGPGTRLTVL.

In this sample, this clonotype turned up many times. The chain links TRBV7-9 to TRBJ1-2; 10 positions agree with TRBD1. Per the germline V gene, CDR1 is SEHNR and CDR2 is FQNEAQ (reference sequence). The CDR3 consists of 15 residues. The V and J ends lost 6 bases and 7 bases, in that order; junction bases with no gene match: 11. Here the CDR3 DNA reads TGTGCCAGCAGACCCGGGACAGGGGTCGCAGGTGGCTACACCTTC. Amino acids: CASRPGTGVAGGYTF.